These 14 T cell receptor beta chains share one sample of origin, sequenced in a study of T cell responses to AZD1222 COVID-19 vaccine. Method: immunoSEQ multiplex PCR; TCRdb's copy keeps in-frame clones and lacks some. This table has about 100,000 clones, about 90% appearing once. Specimen: peripheral blood, collected on day 0 of AZD1222 vaccination. The receptors shown here come from an adult in good health.

V and J are TRBV30 and TRBJ1-2; D not resolved. Per germline, CDR1 GTSNPN and CDR2 SVGIG (reference sequence). The CDR3 has 11 amino acids. V dropped 1 base and J dropped 2 bases, with 2 bases sitting between them. The CDR3 loop is CAWSDNYGYTF. For the CDR3, the DNA is TGTGCCTGGAGTGACAACTATGGCTACACCTTC. Looking up the rest from reference TRBV30 and TRBJ1-2 gives the full variable domain: SQTIHQWPATLVQPVGSPLSLECTVEGTSNPNLYWYRQAAGRGLQLLFYSVGIGQISSEVPQNLSASRPQDRQFILSSKKLLLSDSGFYLCAWSDNYGYTFGSGTRLTVV.

The chain combines TRBV3-1 (or the pseudogene TRBV3-2) with TRBJ2-6; D call uncertain. V dropped 1 base and J dropped 4 bases, with 11 bases sitting between them. The CDR3 contains 16 residues. Germline values: CDR1 LGHDT, CDR2 YNNKEL (reference sequence). The DNA for the CDR3 is TGTGCCAGCAGCCAAGTTTCATCTCCCGGGGCCAACGTCCTGACTTTC. This codes for CASSQVSSPGANVLTF.

This sequence joins TRBV19 and TRBJ2-3, with 8 bases fitting TRBD2. CDR3 length: 15 residues. Germline V lookup: CDR1 LNHDA, CDR2 SQIVND (reference sequence). Trimming took 6 bases from V and 2 from J; bases not matched to a gene: 7. The chain's CDR3 is CASRWLAGNTDTQYF. The CDR3 region has the DNA TGTGCCAGTAGATGGCTAGCGGGCAACACAGATACGCAGTATTTT.

The rearrangement joins TRBV10-3 to TRBJ2-1, with D possibly TRBD2 on 5 matching bases. Trimming removed 1 base from V and 3 bases from J, with 7 bases in between. Germline values: CDR1 ENHRY, CDR2 SYGVKD. This CDR3 has 14 residues. As DNA, the CDR3 is TGTGCCATCAGTGAGTTCGGGGACTACAATGAGCAGTTCTTC. Translating gives CAISEFGDYNEQFF.

This chain uses TRBV5-4 with TRBJ2-3, with 8 bases that match TRBD2. In germline, CDR1 is SGHNT, CDR2 YYREEE (reference sequence). CDR3 length equals 17 residues. V lost 3 bases to trimming and J lost 0 bases; unmatched junction nucleotides: 9. Written as DNA, the CDR3 is TGTGCCAGCAGCTGGGGCGGGCTAGCGGGCAGCACAGATACGCAGTATTTT. Residues: CASSWGGLAGSTDTQYF.

The V gene is TRBV23-1, the J gene TRBJ2-7; D is possibly TRBD1 (6 bases). TRBV23-1 is labeled an ORF, and its function is uncertain. Trimming removed 4 bases from V and 4 bases from J, with 23 bases in between. This CDR3 contains 17 residues. In DNA, the CDR3 is TGCGCCAGCAGTCGAACCGTGGACAGTTCGACCGAATACGAGCAGTACTTC. Translating gives CASSRTVDSSTEYEQYF.

The rearrangement uses TRBV3-1 (or the pseudogene TRBV3-2) and TRBJ2-1; perhaps TRBD2 as D (6 bases). The CDR3 contains 15 residues. Germline CDR1 LGHDT, CDR2 YNNKEL (reference sequence). Deletions cut 4 bases from V and 0 bases from J, with 10 bases between. The CDR3 loop reads CASSPTRDSYNEQFF. The DNA of the CDR3 is TGTGCCAGCAGCCCGACTAGAGACTCCTACAATGAGCAGTTCTTC.

The chain combines TRBV30 with TRBJ2-3; 11 positions agree with TRBD2. Trimming at V came to 5 bases and at J to 1 base, leaving 8 bases not matched to a gene. There are 16 residues in the CDR3. Germline values: CDR1 GTSNPN, CDR2 SVGIG (reference sequence). The CDR3, as DNA: TGTGCCTGGGGATTAGCGGGAGGGCCAGGCACAGATACGCAGTATTTT. Translation gives CAWGLAGGPGTDTQYF.

This sequence joins TRBV12-3 or TRBV12-4 and TRBJ1-4; D is unresolved. Trimming stripped 3 bases from V and 8 bases from J, with 7 bases between. This CDR3 comprises 12 residues. This CDR3 reads CASSFPDEKLFF. In DNA, the CDR3 is TGTGCCAGCAGTTTTCCGGACGAAAAACTGTTTTTT.

The CDR3 DNA is TGCGCCAGCAGCTTGGCAGGGGGACAGGGGGCGCGTGGCACTGAAGCTTTCTTT. Amino acids: CASSLAGGQGARGTEAFF. The chain joins TRBV5-1 to TRBJ1-1, with 12 bases aligning to TRBD1. The CDR3 runs to 18 residues. The germline V gene encodes CDR1 SGHRS and CDR2 YFSETQ. V dropped 0 bases and J dropped 4; count of bases not matched to a gene: 10.

The chain couples TRBV29-1 to TRBJ1-2, with D maybe TRBD1 (5 bases). Germline V CDR1 and CDR2: SQVTM, ANQGSEA. The CDR3 loop spans 13 amino acids. Deletions cut 5 bases from V and 4 bases from J, with 14 bases between. The CDR3 DNA reads as TGCAGCGTTAGTTCAGGGTACGGCTATGGCTACACCTTC. Translated: CSVSSGYGYGYTF.

The chain couples TRBV6-5 to TRBJ1-2; possible D gene TRBD1, 6 bases. The V end lost 7 bases, the J end lost 5 bases, and 14 bases lay between the germline ends. CDR1 MNHEY and CDR2 SVGAGI come from the germline V gene. This CDR3 has 13 amino acids. The CDR3 nucleotides read TGTGCCAGCAAGTCGACAGGAGGGTATGGCTACACCTTC. This gives the protein CASKSTGGYGYTF.

This clone was counted a single time. The J gene is TRBJ2-7, the V gene TRBV11-2; D perhaps matches TRBD2 (6 bases). V gave up 0 bases and J gave up 2 bases, with 17 bases separating them. The germline V gene encodes CDR1 SGHAT and CDR2 FQNNGV. The CDR3 runs to 17 residues. CDR3 DNA: TGTGCCAGCAGCTTAGATTTATGGCGGGATTTTACCTACGAGCAGTACTTC. Translating it yields CASSLDLWRDFTYEQYF.

This chain's CDR3 is CASQKGPEAGNTIYF. CDR3 in DNA: TGCGCCAGTCAGAAAGGCCCCGAGGCTGGAAACACCATATATTTT. The V gene is TRBV10-1, the J gene TRBJ1-3; D uncertain. CDR1 and CDR2 (germline): WNHNN, SYGVQD (reference sequence). V was shortened by 9 bases and J by 2 bases, with 17 bases between the two germline ends. The CDR3 is 15 amino acids.